These T cell receptor beta chains were read from a single sample in a study of T cell responses to AZD1222 COVID-19 vaccine. Assay: immunoSEQ multiplex PCR; the TCRdb copy retains only in-frame clones and omits some. The sample has roughly 120,000 clones; around 82% are singletons. The material sequenced was peripheral blood, taken on day 0 of AZD1222 vaccination. The receptors here all came from an adult in good health. Both conserved end residues are part of each CDR3. D genes are given only for firm matches. A clone size is listed for some rows: how often the clone was seen (once, few, many), or a class if it is expanded.

j_gene	abundance	len	d_gene	v_gene	CDR3nt	CDR3aa
TRBJ2-7	.	14	.	TRBV7-8	TGTGCCAGCAGCTTAGCATTGGGGGAGCGGGAGCAGTACTTC	CASSLALGEREQYF
TRBJ1-4	once	14	TRBD1	TRBV7-2	TGTGCCAGCAGCCGGGACAGGGAGAATGAAAAACTGTTTTTT	CASSRDRENEKLFF
TRBJ2-7	.	14	.	TRBV7-2	TGTGCCAGCAGCTTAGGGGGAACTTACTACGAGCAGTACTTC	CASSLGGTYYEQYF
TRBJ1-2	.	12	.	TRBV12-3/TRBV12-4	TGTGCCTCCCTTGGGGAGAACCTGGGCTACACCTTC	CASLGENLGYTF
TRBJ2-7	.	16	TRBD2	TRBV28	TGTGCCAGCAGTTCGGAGCGGACTAGCGGGGACTACGAGCAGTACTTC	CASSSERTSGDYEQYF
TRBJ2-7	.	12	.	TRBV7-2	TGTGCCAGCAGCTCTTCGGCCTACGAGCAGTACTTC	CASSSSAYEQYF
TRBJ1-2	few	15	.	TRBV7-6	TGTGCCAGCAGCTTAGGGTCGACGGCGGACTATGGCTACACCTTC	CASSLGSTADYGYTF
TRBJ1-5	.	14	TRBD1	TRBV19	TGTGCCAGTAGTATTCGAGGGGGCCACCAGCCCCAGCATTTT	CASSIRGGHQPQHF
TRBJ2-5	.	13	.	TRBV2	TGTGCCAGCAGTGAAGCGTCCCAGGAGACCCAGTACTTC	CASSEASQETQYF
TRBJ2-3	once	16	.	TRBV11-2	TGTGCCAGCAGCCCCCCCGCCCTAGATTTCACAGATACGCAGTATTTT	CASSPPALDFTDTQYF
TRBJ2-7	once	14	.	TRBV5-1	TGCGCCAGCAGCACGGGGCTAAAGGGCTACGAGCAGTACTTC	CASSTGLKGYEQYF
TRBJ2-7	.	14	TRBD2	TRBV7-9	TGTGCCAGCAGCGGATCCGGGACTAGCGGAGAGCAGTACTTC	CASSGSGTSGEQYF
TRBJ1-1	few	13	.	TRBV6-4	TGTGCCAGCAGTGACCAGCCGAACACTGAAGCTTTCTTT	CASSDQPNTEAFF
TRBJ2-1	few	13	.	TRBV4-3	TGCGCCAGCAGCCCTCGACCAAACAATGAGCAGTTCTTC	CASSPRPNNEQFF
TRBJ2-7	.	13	TRBD2	TRBV5-1	TGCGCCAGCAGCCCGGGAGGGGCGGACGAGCAGTACTTC	CASSPGGADEQYF
TRBJ2-5	once	13	TRBD1	TRBV2	TGTGCCAGCAGTGTCTACAGGGGAGAGACCCAGTACTTC	CASSVYRGETQYF
TRBJ2-1	.	13	.	TRBV29-1	TGCAGCGTTGCAGGGAGCTCCTACAATGAGCAGTTCTTC	CSVAGSSYNEQFF
TRBJ2-7	.	15	.	TRBV10-3	TGTGCCACCAAGTGGGCCTCCGGGGAGAATTTAGGGCAGTACTTC	CATKWASGENLGQYF
TRBJ1-2	.	13	.	TRBV2	TGTGCCAGCAGTGGGCAGCCTAACTATGGCTACACCTTC	CASSGQPNYGYTF
TRBJ1-5	.	16	.	TRBV9	TGTGCCAGCAGCGTAGGTGGGGGCGACAGCAATCAGCCCCAGCATTTT	CASSVGGGDSNQPQHF
TRBJ1-5	.	16	TRBD1	TRBV19	TGTGCCAGTAGTCTGACAGGGGGCCGGAGCAATCAGCCCCAGCATTTT	CASSLTGGRSNQPQHF
TRBJ2-1	.	14	.	TRBV11-1	TGTGCCAGCAGCTCTAGGACTGCCCATACTGAGCAGTTCTTC	CASSSRTAHTEQFF
TRBJ1-1	.	14	TRBD1	TRBV10-3	TGTGCCATCAGTGGACAGGGAGGGGAGACTGAAGCTTTCTTT	CAISGQGGETEAFF
TRBJ2-4	.	15	TRBD1	TRBV18	TGTGCCAGCTCACCATCAGGGGGCTTCGGGAACATTCAGTACTTC	CASSPSGGFGNIQYF
TRBJ1-1	.	14	TRBD1	TRBV3-1/TRBV3-2	TGTGCCAGCAGCTTACGACAGGGGGGCACTGAAGCTTTCTTT	CASSLRQGGTEAFF
TRBJ2-7	.	18	TRBD1	TRBV5-6	TGTGCCAGCAGCTTGGCCGTCCAGTCCGGGACAGGGACCTCCGAGCAGTACTTC	CASSLAVQSGTGTSEQYF
TRBJ2-1	.	14	.	TRBV29-1	TGCAGCGCACCGATACAGGCCAGTGGGAATGAGCAGTTCTTC	CSAPIQASGNEQFF
TRBJ1-1	.	14	.	TRBV7-3	TGTGCCAGCAGCACCCAGGGTCTCGGCACTGAAGCTTTCTTT	CASSTQGLGTEAFF
TRBJ2-3	.	15	TRBD2	TRBV28	TGTGCCGGCCGGACTAGCGGGATAGGCACAGATACGCAGTATTTT	CAGRTSGIGTDTQYF
TRBJ2-7	.	15	.	TRBV4-3	TGCGCCAGCAGCCAAGATTTCGGGCAGGGGAGAGAGCAGTACTTC	CASSQDFGQGREQYF
TRBJ1-3	.	15	.	TRBV24-1	TGTGCCACCAGTGATACGCAATCCTCTGGAAACACCATATATTTT	CATSDTQSSGNTIYF
TRBJ2-5	.	15	TRBD2	TRBV5-4	TGTGCCAGCAGCCTGCTTAGCGGGATGTCGGAGACCCAGTACTTC	CASSLLSGMSETQYF
TRBJ1-5	few	16	.	TRBV19	TGTGCCAGTAGAAAGAATGGTGGACAGAGCAATCAGCCCCAGCATTTT	CASRKNGGQSNQPQHF
TRBJ1-5	.	11	.	TRBV30	TGTGCCTGGGGGGGCGTGAAGCCCCAGCATTTT	CAWGGVKPQHF
TRBJ2-7	.	15	TRBD2	TRBV27	TGTGCCAGCAGCCTGATTGTTAGTGGCGGGGGAAAGCAGTACTTC	CASSLIVSGGGKQYF
TRBJ1-6	.	15	.	TRBV5-4	TGTGCCAGCAGCTTTGGGGGGACCTATAATTCACCCCTCCACTTT	CASSFGGTYNSPLHF
TRBJ1-1	.	14	.	TRBV29-1	TGCAGCGTTGAAAGTGGGGGGGCTGGGACTGAAGCTTTCTTT	CSVESGGAGTEAFF
TRBJ2-1	.	11	.	TRBV5-1	TGCGCCAGCAGCTCTGAGAGCGAAAAGTTCTTC	CASSSESEKFF
TRBJ1-1	.	15	TRBD1	TRBV5-1	TGCGCCAGCAGCTTGGAAGGCAGGGGGTTCACTGAAGCTTTCTTT	CASSLEGRGFTEAFF
TRBJ2-1	.	14	TRBD1	TRBV28	TGTGCCAGCAGTTCCGGACAGGGGGCCAATGAGCAGTTCTTC	CASSSGQGANEQFF
TRBJ2-1	.	15	.	TRBV6-1	TGTGCCAGCAGTGAAGCGGCCACGGTTTACAATGAGCAGTTCTTC	CASSEAATVYNEQFF
TRBJ2-7	.	16	TRBD2	TRBV10-3	TGTGCCATCAGTGAGTCAAGGACTAGCGGGACCTACGAGCAGTACTTC	CAISESRTSGTYEQYF
TRBJ1-5	.	15	.	TRBV5-1	TGCGCCAGCAGCCCACTCGGGGGCTTCAATCAGCCCCAGCATTTT	CASSPLGGFNQPQHF
TRBJ2-4	.	15	.	TRBV4-2	TGTGCCAGCAGCGCTGGAGGTGACGCCAAAAACATTCAGTACTTC	CASSAGGDAKNIQYF
TRBJ1-2	few	13	.	TRBV28	TGTGCCAGCAGTCCTTATAGGGTAGGCGGCTACACCTTC	CASSPYRVGGYTF
TRBJ2-3	.	15	TRBD2	TRBV9	TGTGCCAGCACGGGAAGCGGGGGGCCCTCAGATACGCAGTATTTT	CASTGSGGPSDTQYF